These T cell receptor beta chains were read from a single sample in a study of T cells after yellow fever vaccination. TCRdb used MiXCR to reprocess the 5' RACE reads, holding one entry per CDR3 protein. The sample has a few hundred thousand distinct CDR3 sequences, about 3% seen once. Sequences were derived from CD4+ T cells sorted from PBMCs, sampled 10 days after the yellow fever booster vaccination. The receptors stem from a man between 18 and 29 years old who received the YFV17D yellow fever vaccine. Both conserved end residues are part of each CDR3. D genes are given only for firm matches. The size field is filled for only some rows; it gives once, few, many or a size class.

v_call,clone_size,d_call,j_call,cdr3_aa,cdr3_nt
TRBV7-2,many,.,TRBJ1-5,CASSPGAGNSNQPQHF,TGTGCCAGCAGCCCCGGGGCGGGGAATAGCAATCAGCCCCAGCATTTT
TRBV19,many,TRBD1,TRBJ1-5,CASSMGTGGAEPQHF,TGTGCCAGTAGTATGGGGACAGGGGGCGCGGAGCCCCAGCATTTT
TRBV5-1,many,TRBD1,TRBJ1-4,CASSSGTGEKLFF,TGCGCCAGCAGCTCCGGGACAGGGGAAAAACTGTTTTTT
TRBV10-3,many,TRBD2,TRBJ2-1,CAISGTSGGHYSYNEQFF,TGTGCCATCAGTGGGACTAGCGGGGGCCACTACTCCTACAATGAGCAGTTCTTC
TRBV18,.,.,TRBJ2-3,CASSPPNVDTQYF,TGTGCCAGCTCACCACCGAATGTCGATACGCAGTATTTT
TRBV10-3,many,.,TRBJ1-5,CATSPGESNQPQHF,TGTGCCACCTCCCCGGGGGAATCCAATCAGCCCCAGCATTTT
TRBV6-6,.,.,TRBJ1-1,CASSTWSENTEAFF,TGTGCCAGCAGTACATGGTCGGAGAACACTGAAGCTTTCTTT
TRBV7-2,.,TRBD1,TRBJ2-7,CASSPGTGTSYEQYF,TGTGCCAGCAGCCCGGGGACAGGGACGTCCTACGAGCAGTACTTC
TRBV4-2,many,.,TRBJ1-1,CASSQDGAGLGGIFF,TGTGCCAGCAGCCAAGATGGGGCAGGGCTGGGGGGTATCTTCTTT
TRBV6-6,.,TRBD1,TRBJ1-2,CASSRQGANGYTF,TGTGCCAGCAGCCGACAGGGGGCGAATGGCTACACCTTC
TRBV4-3,.,.,TRBJ2-2,CASRQVAGSTGELFF,TGCGCCAGCAGGCAGGTGGCGGGTTCGACCGGGGAGCTGTTTTTT
TRBV4-1,many,.,TRBJ2-1,CASSQDPPSSYNEQFF,TGCGCCAGCAGCCAAGACCCCCCGAGCTCCTACAATGAGCAGTTCTTC
TRBV3-1,.,.,TRBJ1-3,CASARGVGGYGNTIYF,TGTGCCAGCGCGAGAGGGGTCGGGGGCTACGGAAACACCATATATTTT
TRBV15,many,TRBD2,TRBJ2-3,CATSIRGGTDTQYF,TGTGCCACCAGCATCCGGGGGGGCACAGATACGCAGTATTTT
TRBV20-1,many,.,TRBJ1-1,CSARSLTEAFF,TGCAGTGCTAGAAGCCTCACTGAAGCTTTCTTT